This entry lists 28 T cell receptor beta chains sequenced from one sample in a study of shared clonotypes between healthy human individuals. Profiled with immunoSEQ multiplex PCR; TCRdb holds only in-frame clones, not every one. The sample has 450,000 to 550,000 clones, 70% to 80% seen once. What was sequenced was PBMCs. These receptors were taken from a middle-aged woman in good health. Some clones in this sample may be carry-over from other donors' samples.

The chain uses TRBV18 and TRBJ1-3; D is undetermined. The ends were cut back, 5 bases at V and 0 bases at J, with 14 bases in the middle. The CDR3 length is 16 residues. Germline CDR1 reads KGHSH; CDR2 reads LQKENI. CDR3: CASSTPNSHSGNTIYF. DNA for the CDR3: TGTGCCAGCTCAACTCCTAACAGCCACTCTGGAAACACCATATATTTT. The entire variable domain, with the rest obtained from reference TRBV18 and TRBJ1-3, is as follows: NAGVMQNPRHLVRRRGQEARLRCSPMKGHSHVYWYRQLPEEGLKFMVYLQKENIIDESGMPKERFSAEFPKEGPSILRIQQVVRGDSAAYFCASSTPNSHSGNTIYFGEGSWLTVV.

V is TRBV30 and J is TRBJ2-2, with 12 bases that match TRBD2. The CDR3 loop spans 16 amino acids. Looked up from germline, CDR1 is GTSNPN and CDR2 is SVGIG (reference sequence). Unmatched junction bases numbered 1, after V lost 1 base and J lost 1 base. The DNA for the CDR3 is TGTGCCTGGAGTGCGGGACTAGCGGGGAACACCGGGGAGCTGTTTTTT. Translating it yields CAWSAGLAGNTGELFF. Variable domain in full (rest from reference TRBV30 and TRBJ2-2): SQTIHQWPATLVQPVGSPLSLECTVEGTSNPNLYWYRQAAGRGLQLLFYSVGIGQISSEVPQNLSASRPQDRQFILSSKKLLLSDSGFYLCAWSAGLAGNTGELFFGEGSRLTVL.

V gene TRBV7-3 combines with J gene TRBJ2-7; D is unresolved. This CDR3 region has 14 residues. In germline, CDR1 is SGHTA, CDR2 FQGTGA. The V and J ends lost 0 bases and 0 bases respectively, with 6 bases between them. CDR3: CASSLTPSSYEQYF. CDR3 nucleotides: TGTGCCAGCAGCTTAACGCCAAGCTCCTACGAGCAGTACTTC.

This chain links TRBV6-1 with TRBJ1-1, with D tentatively TRBD1 (6 bases). Trimming left V 6 bases short and J 4 bases short, with 12 bases between. Germline V gives CDR1 MNHNS, CDR2 SASEGT. CDR3 size: 13 residues. CDR3 amino acids: CASSPGGGTEAFF. In DNA form, the CDR3 reads TGTGCCAGCAGCCCCGGAGGGGGCACTGAAGCTTTCTTT.

J is TRBJ2-7 and V is TRBV7-2, with D unresolved. Germline lookup yields CDR1 SGHTA and CDR2 FQGNSA. V was cut by 2 bases and J by 2 bases, with 10 bases left in between. The CDR3 loop spans 14 amino acids. The chain's CDR3 is CASSLSVAAYEQYF. The CDR3 DNA sequence: TGTGCCAGCAGCTTATCGGTTGCTGCCTACGAGCAGTACTTC.

This chain links TRBV4-3 with TRBJ2-2; D is ambiguous. Trimming removed 1 base at V and 5 bases at J, with 14 bases between. This CDR3 has 16 residues. The germline V gene encodes CDR1 LGHNA and CDR2 YSLEER. This CDR3 reads CASSQAPGVGTGELFF. The CDR3 DNA sequence: TGCGCCAGCAGCCAAGCCCCCGGCGTAGGGACCGGGGAGCTGTTTTTT.

The chain uses TRBV6-1 and TRBJ2-2; a weak D match, TRBD2 (6 bases). V was clipped by 4 bases and J by 5 bases, with 17 bases between them. This CDR3 is 16 amino acids long. Looked up from germline, CDR1 is MNHNS and CDR2 is SASEGT. CDR3 protein: CASSVLWREGTGELFF. The CDR3 DNA is TGTGCCAGCAGTGTCCTTTGGCGGGAAGGGACCGGGGAGCTGTTTTTT.

The V gene is TRBV4-1, the J gene TRBJ2-5; 7 bases map to TRBD2. The CDR3 runs to 16 residues. CDR1 and CDR2 (germline): MGHRA, YSYEKL. Unmatched junction bases numbered 10, after V lost 2 bases and J lost 4 bases. CDR3 sequence reads: CASSQKDSGGSETQYF. DNA of the CDR3: TGCGCCAGCAGCCAAAAGGACTCCGGGGGGTCAGAGACCCAGTACTTC.

The chain combines TRBV7-9 with TRBJ2-3; the match to TRBD2 covers 13 bases. The CDR3 is made up of 15 amino acids. Trimming cost V 4 bases and J 6 bases; bases outside gene matches: 4. Germline V gives CDR1 SEHNR, CDR2 FQNEAQ (reference sequence). CDR3 nucleotides: TGTGCCAGCAGCTATACTAGCGGGGGGGTTGATACGCAGTATTTT. Encoded protein: CASSYTSGGVDTQYF.

V and J are TRBV6-5 and TRBJ2-2, with no clear D. The CDR3 is 16 amino acids. Germline CDR1 and CDR2: MNHEY and SVGAGI. Trimming took off 4 bases at V and 1 base at J, with 13 bases between the two ends. DNA for the CDR3: TGTGCCAGCAGTTTCTCGGCCGACCAGAACACCGGGGAGCTGTTTTTT. Encoded protein: CASSFSADQNTGELFF.

The CDR3 nucleotides are TGTGCCAGTAGTGATTCCGCAGGGGGCTACACCTTC. It is translated as CASSDSAGGYTF. The rearrangement links TRBV19 to TRBJ1-2, with D perhaps matching TRBD1 (5 bases). V shed 5 bases and J shed 8 bases, with 12 bases lying between them. The CDR3 is made up of 12 amino acids. Germline V gives CDR1 LNHDA, CDR2 SQIVND (reference sequence).

J is TRBJ2-3 and V is TRBV5-1, with D possibly TRBD2 on 5 matching bases. The CDR3 extends over 11 amino acids. Looked up from germline, CDR1 is SGHRS and CDR2 is YFSETQ. The V gene lost 7 bases and the J gene lost 6 bases, with 9 bases spanning the gap. The CDR3 reads CASREGDTQYF. CDR3 in DNA: TGCGCCAGCCGGGAAGGGGATACGCAGTATTTT.

This chain uses TRBV7-2 with TRBJ1-2, with 9 bases aligning to TRBD1. Trimming at V came to 5 bases and at J to 8 bases, leaving 9 bases not matched to a gene. The germline gives CDR1 SGHTA, CDR2 FQGNSA. The CDR3 totals 14 residues. The CDR3, as DNA: TGTGCCAGCAGCCGTCTCACAGGGGGCTACGGCTACACCTTC. It is translated as CASSRLTGGYGYTF. Supplemented by reference TRBV7-2 and TRBJ1-2, the full variable domain reads GAGVSQSPSNKVTEKGKDVELRCDPISGHTALYWYRQSLGQGLEFLIYFQGNSAPDKSGLPSDRFSAERTGGSVSTLTIQRTQQEDSAVYLCASSRLTGGYGYTFGSGTRLTVV.

The chain uses TRBV19 and TRBJ1-2, with TRBD1 identical over 7 bases. The CDR3 covers 16 residues. Trimming at V came to 7 bases and at J to 4 bases, leaving 15 bases not matched to a gene. Germline CDR1 and CDR2: LNHDA and SQIVND (reference sequence). For the CDR3, the DNA is TGTGCCAGTAACCCGACAGGGACGAGGAGCCCCTATGGCTACACCTTC. It is translated as CASNPTGTRSPYGYTF.

This rearrangement joins TRBV20-1 to TRBJ2-7; D may be TRBD2 (5 bases). The CDR3 totals 11 residues. Trimming shortened V by 6 bases and J by 5 bases, and 11 bases separated the two germline ends. Germline CDR1 reads DFQATT; CDR2 reads SNEGSKA (reference sequence). CDR3 protein: CSAPDYHEQYF. CDR3 nucleotides: TGCAGTGCCCCCGACTACCACGAGCAGTACTTC.

This clone was detected once. The rearrangement uses TRBV5-4 and TRBJ2-5; the D call may be TRBD1 or TRBD2 (5 bases each). V was pared by 2 bases and J by 2 bases, with 10 bases between. Germline V lookup: CDR1 SGHNT, CDR2 YYREEE (reference sequence). This CDR3 is 14 amino acids long. This chain's CDR3 is CASSFDRLQETQYF. The DNA of the CDR3 is TGTGCCAGCAGCTTCGACAGACTACAAGAGACCCAGTACTTC.

J is TRBJ2-7 and V is TRBV30, with 8 bases aligning to TRBD1. The last part of the DNA fits TRBJ2-1 better; the J call may be wrong. Germline CDR1 and CDR2: GTSNPN and SVGIG (reference sequence). CDR3 length equals 15 residues. The chain's CDR3 is CAWSLDRVIRREQFF. The CDR3 DNA sequence: TGTGCCTGGAGTCTGGACAGGGTCATTCGGCGTGAGCAGTTCTTC.

V is TRBV2 and J is TRBJ2-5, with 12 bases that match TRBD1. The CDR3 sequence is 14 residues long. Per the germline V gene, CDR1 is SNHLY and CDR2 is FYNNEI. V gave up 8 bases and J gave up 5 bases; unmatched junction bases: 6. The CDR3 region has the DNA TGTGCCAGCCTCCGGGACAGGGGGCTTGAGACCCAGTACTTC. Protein sequence: CASLRDRGLETQYF.

This clone was seen only once. The rearrangement joins TRBV6-5 to TRBJ2-1; D is possibly TRBD2 (6 bases). Looked up from germline, CDR1 is MNHEY and CDR2 is SVGAGI. Trimming cost V 6 bases and J 5 bases, with 11 bases left between them. This CDR3 region has 13 residues. CDR3 protein: CASSRDSDNEQFF. In nucleotides, the CDR3 is TGTGCCAGCAGCAGGGACTCGGACAATGAGCAGTTCTTC.

The chain carries TRBV5-1 and TRBJ2-3, with 7 bases matching TRBD2. The CDR3 has 13 residues. Germline assignment: CDR1 SGHRS and CDR2 YFSETQ. The trim removed 7 bases at V and 4 bases at J, leaving 6 bases unmatched. The CDR3 bases are TGCGCCAGCGCCCGGGGGGACTCAGATACGCAGTATTTT. It codes for CASARGDSDTQYF.

The V and J genes are TRBV7-2 and TRBJ1-2; 9 nucleotides line up with TRBD1. The CDR3 has 15 amino acids. Per germline, CDR1 SGHTA and CDR2 FQGNSA. Losses at the gene ends were 4 bases for V and 5 bases for J; bases not matched to a gene: 8. CDR3 DNA: TGTGCCAGCAGCTATCGACAGGGGGAGGGTTATGGCTACACCTTC. Translating gives CASSYRQGEGYGYTF. Combining the CDR3 with reference TRBV7-2 and TRBJ1-2 gives the whole variable domain GAGVSQSPSNKVTEKGKDVELRCDPISGHTALYWYRQSLGQGLEFLIYFQGNSAPDKSGLPSDRFSAERTGGSVSTLTIQRTQQEDSAVYLCASSYRQGEGYGYTFGSGTRLTVV.

The chain carries TRBV28 and TRBJ2-6, with D tentatively TRBD1 (6 bases). The germline V gene encodes CDR1 MDHEN and CDR2 SYDVKM. The germline V and J ends were trimmed by 10 bases and 2 bases, with 18 bases remaining between them. The CDR3 runs to 16 residues. The DNA for the CDR3 is TGTGCCATCCGGGGTTACAGGGAACCTGGGGCCAACGTCCTGACTTTC. This gives the protein CAIRGYREPGANVLTF. The full variable domain, in which reference TRBV28 and TRBJ2-6 provide the parts outside the CDR3, is DVKVTQSSRYLVKRTGEKVFLECVQDMDHENMFWYRQDPGLGLRLIYFSYDVKMKEKGDIPEGYSVSREKKERFSLILESASTNQTSMYLCAIRGYREPGANVLTFGAGSRLTVL.

As regards this clone: Other DNA sequences in this sample translate to the same CDR3. The chain carries TRBV5-1 and TRBJ2-2; D unresolved. The CDR3 is made up of 13 amino acids. The germline V gene has CDR1 SGHRS and CDR2 YFSETQ. V gave up 0 bases and J gave up 4 bases, with 4 bases separating them. CDR3 region: CASSLASTGELFF. CDR3 in DNA: TGCGCCAGCAGCTTGGCTAGCACCGGGGAGCTGTTTTTT.

This clone was detected a few times. The chain carries TRBV6-4 and TRBJ1-4; D gene unclear. The CDR3 sequence is 15 residues long. Germline assignment: CDR1 MRHNA and CDR2 SNTAGT. V shed 2 bases and J shed 7 bases, with 14 bases lying between them. The CDR3 DNA reads as TGTGCCAGCAGTGACAGTGGTCAGCCGGGTGAAAAACTGTTTTTT. This sequence encodes CASSDSGQPGEKLFF.

V and J are TRBV14 and TRBJ2-2; a weak D match, TRBD1 (5 bases). From germline, CDR1 is SGHDN and CDR2 FVKESK. The CDR3 consists of 14 residues. Between the trimmed V and J ends, which lost 0 bases and 6 bases, there was a span of 8 bases. CDR3 DNA: TGTGCCAGCAGCCAAGATGTACAGGCCGGGGAGCTGTTTTTT. Its protein product is CASSQDVQAGELFF.

Concerning this clone itself: This specimen includes other DNA sequences encoding the same CDR3. The V call is TRBV30, the J call TRBJ2-7, with D possibly TRBD1 on 5 matching bases. The ends were cut back, 1 base at V and 2 bases at J, with 9 bases in the middle. From germline, CDR1 is GTSNPN and CDR2 SVGIG (reference sequence). The CDR3 has 13 amino acids. CDR3: CAWSGGGAYEQYF. CDR3 nucleotide sequence: TGTGCCTGGAGTGGGGGCGGAGCCTACGAGCAGTACTTC.

V usage is TRBV5-1 and J usage is TRBJ2-7, with D perhaps TRBD2 (6 bases). CDR1 SGHRS and CDR2 YFSETQ come from the germline V gene. Trimming stripped 4 bases from V and 3 bases from J, with 14 bases between. The CDR3 length is 14 residues. The CDR3 protein is CASSEGGGNYEQYF. In DNA form, the CDR3 reads TGCGCCAGCAGCGAGGGTGGGGGGAACTACGAGCAGTACTTC.

The rearrangement links TRBV5-1 to TRBJ1-4, with no clear D. V was pared by 0 bases and J by 3 bases, with 9 bases between. Germline V gives CDR1 SGHRS, CDR2 YFSETQ. CDR3 length equals 15 residues. The CDR3 nucleotides are TGCGCCAGCAGCTTGGATGGGAATCCTAATGAAAAACTGTTTTTT. Translation: CASSLDGNPNEKLFF.